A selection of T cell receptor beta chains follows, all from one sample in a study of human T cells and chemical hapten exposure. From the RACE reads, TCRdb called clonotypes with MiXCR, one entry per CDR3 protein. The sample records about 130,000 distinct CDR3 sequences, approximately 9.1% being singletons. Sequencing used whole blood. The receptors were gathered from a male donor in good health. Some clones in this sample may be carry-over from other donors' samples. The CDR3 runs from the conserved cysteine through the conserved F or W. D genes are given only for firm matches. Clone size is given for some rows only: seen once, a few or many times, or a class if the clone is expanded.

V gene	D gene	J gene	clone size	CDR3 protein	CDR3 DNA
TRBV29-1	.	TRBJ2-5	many	CSVDKAGETQYF	TGCAGCGTTGATAAAGCGGGCGAGACCCAGTACTTC
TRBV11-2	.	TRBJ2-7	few	CASSPEASRSSYEQYF	TGTGCCAGCAGCCCAGAGGCTAGCAGGAGCTCCTACGAGCAGTACTTC
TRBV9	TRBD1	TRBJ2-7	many	CASSADRGVSEQYF	TGTGCCAGCAGCGCGGACAGGGGGGTCTCCGAGCAGTACTTC
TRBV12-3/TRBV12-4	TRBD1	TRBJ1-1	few	CASSALQGAGTEAFF	TGTGCCAGCAGTGCCTTACAGGGGGCTGGCACTGAAGCTTTCTTT
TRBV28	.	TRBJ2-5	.	CASQRRASETQYF	TGTGCCAGCCAAAGAAGGGCTTCGGAGACCCAGTACTTC
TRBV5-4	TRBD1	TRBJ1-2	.	CASSLFGQGYGYTF	TGTGCCAGCAGCCTCTTCGGACAGGGCTATGGCTACACCTTC
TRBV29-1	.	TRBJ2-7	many	CSANSPTGNEQYF	TGCAGCGCAAACTCTCCAACAGGGAACGAGCAGTACTTC
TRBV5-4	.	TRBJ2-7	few	CASSFTEVRGSEQYF	TGTGCCAGCAGCTTTACGGAAGTCAGGGGTTCCGAGCAGTACTTC
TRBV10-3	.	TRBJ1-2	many	CAISESKSDGGGYGYTF	TGTGCCATCAGTGAGTCGAAGTCGGACGGGGGCGGCTATGGCTACACCTTC
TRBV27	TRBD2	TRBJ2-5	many	CASSSWEGRETQYF	TGTGCCAGCAGTTCGTGGGAGGGCCGAGAGACCCAGTACTTC
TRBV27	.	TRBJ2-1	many	CASSTPGPHNEQFF	TGTGCCAGCAGCACACCGGGTCCTCACAATGAGCAGTTCTTC
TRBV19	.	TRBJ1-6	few	CASSDFWRTRDSPLHF	TGTGCCAGTAGTGACTTCTGGAGGACGCGGGACTCACCCCTCCACTTT
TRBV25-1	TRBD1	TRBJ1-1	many	CASSGDRGHRKNTEAFF	TGTGCCAGCAGTGGGGACAGGGGGCACAGAAAGAACACTGAAGCTTTCTTT
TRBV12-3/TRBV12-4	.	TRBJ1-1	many	CASSLPGDTEAFF	TGTGCCAGCTCCCTCCCAGGGGACACTGAAGCTTTCTTT
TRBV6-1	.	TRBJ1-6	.	CASKFQGSPLHF	TGTGCCAGCAAGTTTCAGGGATCACCCCTCCACTTT
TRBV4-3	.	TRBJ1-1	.	CASSQDQTDEAFF	TGCGCCAGCAGCCAAGATCAGACAGATGAAGCTTTCTTT
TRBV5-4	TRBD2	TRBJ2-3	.	CASSSLAGGRGDTQYF	TGTGCCAGCAGCTCACTAGCGGGAGGGCGGGGAGATACGCAGTATTTT
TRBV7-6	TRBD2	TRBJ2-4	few	CASSLGPLAGGSKNIQYF	TGTGCCAGCAGCTTAGGACCACTAGCGGGAGGGTCCAAAAACATTCAGTACTTC
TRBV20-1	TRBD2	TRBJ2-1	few	CSARGLAGDYEQFF	TGCAGTGCTAGAGGACTAGCGGGAGACTATGAGCAGTTCTTC
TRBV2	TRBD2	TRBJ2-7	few	CASSRLAGNSYEQYF	TGTGCCAGCAGTCGACTAGCGGGTAACTCCTACGAGCAGTACTTC
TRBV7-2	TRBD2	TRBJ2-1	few	CASSPTSGSHYEQFF	TGTGCCAGCAGCCCCACTAGCGGGAGTCACTATGAGCAGTTCTTC
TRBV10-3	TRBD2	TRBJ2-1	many	CAIKPERGATNEQFF	TGTGCCATCAAGCCGGAGCGGGGGGCCACCAATGAGCAGTTCTTC
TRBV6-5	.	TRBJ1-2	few	CASSYSGQTYGYTF	TGTGCCAGCAGTTACTCGGGACAAACCTATGGCTACACCTTC
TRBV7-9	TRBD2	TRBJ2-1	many	CASRQREGYNEQFF	TGTGCCAGCAGACAGCGGGAGGGGTACAATGAGCAGTTCTTC
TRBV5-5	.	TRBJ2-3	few	CASSLVGTIPDTQYF	TGTGCCAGCAGCTTGGTGGGGACGATACCGGATACGCAGTATTTT
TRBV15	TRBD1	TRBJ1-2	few	CATSKILESGGAGYTF	TGTGCCACCAGCAAGATACTTGAATCAGGGGGGGCTGGCTACACCTTC
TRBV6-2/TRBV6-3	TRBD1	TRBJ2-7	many	CASRLTPGQGSYEQYF	TGTGCCAGCAGGCTCACACCGGGACAGGGGTCCTACGAGCAGTACTTC
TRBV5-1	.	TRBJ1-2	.	CASSLGTEDGYTF	TGCGCCAGCAGCTTGGGGACAGAGGATGGCTACACCTTC
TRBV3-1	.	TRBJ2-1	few	CASSPGVGLVNEQFF	TGTGCCAGCAGCCCTGGAGTAGGTCTGGTCAATGAGCAGTTCTTC
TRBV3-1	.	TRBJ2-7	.	CASSQLRQFSYEQYF	TGTGCCAGCAGCCAGCTAAGGCAATTCTCCTACGAGCAGTACTTC
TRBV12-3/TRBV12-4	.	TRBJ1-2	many	CALWYGYTF	TGTGCCTTGTGGTATGGCTACACCTTC
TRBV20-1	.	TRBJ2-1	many	CSASRGGESPNEQFF	TGCAGTGCTAGCAGGGGTGGGGAGTCGCCCAATGAGCAGTTCTTC
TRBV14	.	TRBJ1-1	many	CASSLNTGNTEAFF	TGTGCCAGCAGCCTTAATACAGGGAACACTGAAGCTTTCTTT
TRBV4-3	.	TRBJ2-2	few	CASSQEEGVNTGELFF	TGCGCCAGCAGCCAAGAGGAGGGGGTGAACACCGGGGAGCTGTTTTTT
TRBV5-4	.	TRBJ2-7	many	CASSFRGREQYF	TGTGCCAGCAGCTTCCGCGGGCGCGAGCAGTACTTC
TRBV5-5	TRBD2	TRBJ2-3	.	CASSFPGGGTDTQYF	TGTGCCAGCAGCTTTCCGGGAGGCGGCACAGATACGCAGTATTTT
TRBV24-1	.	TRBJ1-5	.	CATSDDRSNQPQHF	TGTGCCACCAGTGACGACCGTAGCAATCAGCCCCAGCATTTT
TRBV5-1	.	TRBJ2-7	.	CTSSRAGPYEQYF	TGCACCAGCAGCCGCGCAGGGCCGTACGAGCAGTACTTC
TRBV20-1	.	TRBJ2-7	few	CSASGGWFDYEQYF	TGCAGTGCTAGCGGAGGGTGGTTTGACTACGAGCAGTACTTC
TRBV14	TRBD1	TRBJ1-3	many	CASSRDSLSGNTIYF	TGTGCCAGCAGCCGGGACAGCCTCTCTGGAAACACCATATATTTT
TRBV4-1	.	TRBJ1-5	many	CASSQSDNSNQPQHF	TGCGCCAGCAGCCAATCTGACAACAGCAATCAGCCCCAGCATTTT